This TCR beta chain was sequenced in a study of shared clonotypes between healthy human individuals. Study information: A donor's plate count was three for CD4 naive and three for CD4 memory; CD8 naive had two and CD8 memory one. Study-level findings and limits: Clonotypes shared by all four donors outscored non-shared clonotypes in generation probability. Naive subsets typically showed greater estimated richness than memory subsets.

Measured with immunoSEQ multiplex PCR; TCRdb has only the in-frame clones, and not every one. This sample has about 660,000 clones, with around 72% found just once. On this clone itself: Its target is not known.

The CDR3 totals 14 residues. CDR1 MNHEY and CDR2 SVGAGI come from the germline V gene. V was pared by 6 bases and J by 2 bases, with 4 bases of the junction left unmatched. This clonotype was sampled from a woman in her twenties or thirties in good health. Sequencing input: memory CD4+ T cells sorted from blood. The sample's subset: CD45RA-negative fraction. The genes are TRBV6-5 and TRBJ1-1; 9 bases are a match to TRBD1. CDR3 nucleotide sequence: TGTGCCAGCAGGGGGACAGGGCCCAACACTGAAGCTTTCTTT. This codes for CASRGTGPNTEAFF.